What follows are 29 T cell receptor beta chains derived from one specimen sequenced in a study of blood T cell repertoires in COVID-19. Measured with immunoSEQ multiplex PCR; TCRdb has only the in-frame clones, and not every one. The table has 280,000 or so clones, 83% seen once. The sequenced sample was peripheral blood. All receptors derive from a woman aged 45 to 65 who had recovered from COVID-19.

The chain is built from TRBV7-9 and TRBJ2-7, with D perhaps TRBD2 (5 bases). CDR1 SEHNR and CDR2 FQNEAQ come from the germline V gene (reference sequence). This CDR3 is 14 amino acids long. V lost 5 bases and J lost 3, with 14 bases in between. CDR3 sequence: CASSPEGLSYEQYF. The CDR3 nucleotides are TGTGCCAGCAGCCCAGAGGGATTGAGCTACGAGCAGTACTTC.

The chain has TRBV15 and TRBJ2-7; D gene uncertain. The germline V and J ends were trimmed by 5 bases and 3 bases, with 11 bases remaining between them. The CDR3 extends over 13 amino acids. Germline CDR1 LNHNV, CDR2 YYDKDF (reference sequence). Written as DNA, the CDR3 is TGTGCCACCAGCTTTCGGGTCAGCTACGAGCAGTACTTC. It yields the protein CATSFRVSYEQYF.

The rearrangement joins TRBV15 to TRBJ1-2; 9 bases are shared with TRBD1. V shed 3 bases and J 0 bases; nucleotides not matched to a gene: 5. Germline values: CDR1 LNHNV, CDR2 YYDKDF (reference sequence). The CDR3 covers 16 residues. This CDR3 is CATSRDRGPTNYGYTF. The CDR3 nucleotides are TGTGCCACCAGCAGGGACAGGGGCCCTACTAACTATGGCTACACCTTC.

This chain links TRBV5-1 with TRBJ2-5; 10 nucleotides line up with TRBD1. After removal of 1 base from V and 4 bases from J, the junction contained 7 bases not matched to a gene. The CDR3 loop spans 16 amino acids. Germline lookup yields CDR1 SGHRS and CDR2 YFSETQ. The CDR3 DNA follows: TGCGCCAGCAGCTTGTTGGGGACAGGGGAACTAGAGACCCAGTACTTC. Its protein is CASSLLGTGELETQYF.

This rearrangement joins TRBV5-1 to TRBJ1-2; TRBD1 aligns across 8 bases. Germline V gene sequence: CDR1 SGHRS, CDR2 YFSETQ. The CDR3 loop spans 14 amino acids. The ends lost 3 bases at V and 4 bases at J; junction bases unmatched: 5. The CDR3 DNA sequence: TGCGCCAGCAGCTCAGGACAGGGCCTCTATGGCTACACCTTC. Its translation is CASSSGQGLYGYTF.

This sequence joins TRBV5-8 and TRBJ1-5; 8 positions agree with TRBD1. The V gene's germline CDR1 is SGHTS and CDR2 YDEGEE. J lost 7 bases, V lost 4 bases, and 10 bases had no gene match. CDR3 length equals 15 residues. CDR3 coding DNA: TGTGCCAGCAGCCAAAAGGACAGGGCAAGACAGCCCCAGCATTTT. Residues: CASSQKDRARQPQHF.

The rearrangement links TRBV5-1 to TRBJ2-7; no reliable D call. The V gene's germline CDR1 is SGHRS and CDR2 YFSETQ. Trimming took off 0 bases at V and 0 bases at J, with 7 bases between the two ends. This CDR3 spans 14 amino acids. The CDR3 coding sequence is TGCGCCAGCAGCTTGGCCGCGGTCTCCTACGAGCAGTACTTC. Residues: CASSLAAVSYEQYF.

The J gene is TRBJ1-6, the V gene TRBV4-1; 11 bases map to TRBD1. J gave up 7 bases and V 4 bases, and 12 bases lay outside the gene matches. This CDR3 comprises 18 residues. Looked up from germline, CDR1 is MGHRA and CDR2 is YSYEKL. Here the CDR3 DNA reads TGCGCCAGCAGCCTGATAATCGGGACAGGGGGAGTAAATTCACCCCTCCACTTT. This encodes CASSLIIGTGGVNSPLHF.

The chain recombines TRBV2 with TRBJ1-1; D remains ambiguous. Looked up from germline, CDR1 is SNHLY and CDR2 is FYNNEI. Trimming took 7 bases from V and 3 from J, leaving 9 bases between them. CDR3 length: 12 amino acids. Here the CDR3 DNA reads TGTGCCAGCACTCCCAGTCACACTGAAGCTTTCTTT. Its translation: CASTPSHTEAFF.

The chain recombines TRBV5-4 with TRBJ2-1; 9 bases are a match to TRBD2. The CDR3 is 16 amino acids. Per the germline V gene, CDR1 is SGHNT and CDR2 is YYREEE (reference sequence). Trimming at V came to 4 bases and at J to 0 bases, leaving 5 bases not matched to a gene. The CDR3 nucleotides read TGTGCCAGCAGCGGCGGACTAGCGTTCTCCTACAATGAGCAGTTCTTC. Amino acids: CASSGGLAFSYNEQFF.

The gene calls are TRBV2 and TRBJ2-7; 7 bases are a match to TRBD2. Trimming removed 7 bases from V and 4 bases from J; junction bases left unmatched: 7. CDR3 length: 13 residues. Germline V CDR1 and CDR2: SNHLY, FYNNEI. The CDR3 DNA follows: TGTGCCAGCATCGGGGGGATGAATTACGAGCAGTACTTC. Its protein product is CASIGGMNYEQYF.

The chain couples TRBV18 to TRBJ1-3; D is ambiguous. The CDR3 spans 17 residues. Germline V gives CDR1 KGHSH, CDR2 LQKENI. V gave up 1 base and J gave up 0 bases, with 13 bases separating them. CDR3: CASSPREGVSSGNTIYF. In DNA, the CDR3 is TGTGCCAGCTCACCACGGGAGGGTGTCAGCTCTGGAAACACCATATATTTT.

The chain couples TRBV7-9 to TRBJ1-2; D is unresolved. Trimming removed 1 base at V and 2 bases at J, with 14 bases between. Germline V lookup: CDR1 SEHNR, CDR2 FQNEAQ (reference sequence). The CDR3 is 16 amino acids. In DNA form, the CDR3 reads TGTGCCAGCAGCTTAGTACTGCCCACTCGGAACTATGGCTACACCTTC. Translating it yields CASSLVLPTRNYGYTF. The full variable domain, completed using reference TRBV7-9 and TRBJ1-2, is DTGVSQNPRHKITKRGQNVTFRCDPISEHNRLYWYRQTLGQGPEFLTYFQNEAQLEKSRLLSDRFSAERPKGSFSTLEIQRTEQGDSAMYLCASSLVLPTRNYGYTFGSGTRLTVV.

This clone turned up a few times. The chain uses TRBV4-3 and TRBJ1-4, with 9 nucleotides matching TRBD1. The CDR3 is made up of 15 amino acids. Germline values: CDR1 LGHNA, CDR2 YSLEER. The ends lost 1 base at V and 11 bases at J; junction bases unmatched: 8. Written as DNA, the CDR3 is TGCGCCAGCAGCCAAGTGGGGACAGGGTTGGAGAAACTGTTTTTT. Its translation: CASSQVGTGLEKLFF.

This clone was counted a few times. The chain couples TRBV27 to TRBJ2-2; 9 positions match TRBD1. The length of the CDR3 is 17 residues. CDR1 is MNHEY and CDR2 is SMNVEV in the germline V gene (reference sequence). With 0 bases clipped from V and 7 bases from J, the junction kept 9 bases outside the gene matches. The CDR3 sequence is CASSLSKGQGSNGELFF. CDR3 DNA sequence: TGTGCCAGCAGTTTATCTAAGGGACAGGGTTCGAACGGGGAGCTGTTTTTT.

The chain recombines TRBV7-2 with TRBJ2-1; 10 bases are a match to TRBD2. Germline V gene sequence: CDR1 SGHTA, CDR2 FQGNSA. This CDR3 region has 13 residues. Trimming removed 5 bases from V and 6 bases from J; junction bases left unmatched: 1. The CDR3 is CASSQRGGNEQFF. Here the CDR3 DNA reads TGTGCCAGCAGCCAGCGGGGGGGCAATGAGCAGTTCTTC.

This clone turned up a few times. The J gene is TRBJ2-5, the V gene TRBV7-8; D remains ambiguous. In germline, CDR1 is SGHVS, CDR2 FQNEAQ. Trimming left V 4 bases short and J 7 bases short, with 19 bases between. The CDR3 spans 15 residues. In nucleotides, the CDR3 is TGTGCCAGCAGCTCCCCGACTCTTCTGGTTGGGACCCAGTACTTC. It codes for CASSSPTLLVGTQYF.

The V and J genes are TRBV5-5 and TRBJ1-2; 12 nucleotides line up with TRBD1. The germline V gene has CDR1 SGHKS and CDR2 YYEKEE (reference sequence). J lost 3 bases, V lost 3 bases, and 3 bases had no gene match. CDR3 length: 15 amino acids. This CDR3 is CASSSGTGGHYGYTF. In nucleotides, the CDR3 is TGTGCCAGCAGCTCCGGGACAGGGGGCCACTATGGCTACACCTTC.

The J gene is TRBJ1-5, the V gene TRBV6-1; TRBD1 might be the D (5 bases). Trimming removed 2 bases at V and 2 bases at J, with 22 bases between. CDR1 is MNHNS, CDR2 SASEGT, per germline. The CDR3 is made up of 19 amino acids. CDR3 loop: CASSEFVGGVGGGNQPQHF. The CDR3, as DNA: TGTGCCAGCAGTGAATTTGTGGGGGGGGTTGGAGGTGGCAATCAGCCCCAGCATTTT.

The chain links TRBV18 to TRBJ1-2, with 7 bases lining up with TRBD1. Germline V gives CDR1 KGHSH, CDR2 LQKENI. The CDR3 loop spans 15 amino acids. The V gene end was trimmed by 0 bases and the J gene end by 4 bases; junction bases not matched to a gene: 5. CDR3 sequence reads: CASSPPKGAGYGYTF. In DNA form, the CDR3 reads TGTGCCAGCTCACCACCAAAGGGGGCCGGCTATGGCTACACCTTC.

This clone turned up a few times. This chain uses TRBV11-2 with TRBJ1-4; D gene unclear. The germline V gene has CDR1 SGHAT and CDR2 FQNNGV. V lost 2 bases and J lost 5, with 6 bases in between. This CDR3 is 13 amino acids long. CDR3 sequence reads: CASSLNSNEKLFF. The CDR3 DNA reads TGTGCCAGCAGCTTAAATTCGAATGAAAAACTGTTTTTT.

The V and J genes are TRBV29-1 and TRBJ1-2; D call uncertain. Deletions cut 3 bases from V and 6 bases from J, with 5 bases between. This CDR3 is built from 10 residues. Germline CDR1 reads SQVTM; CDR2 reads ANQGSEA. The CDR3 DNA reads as TGCAGCGTTGACGGGGATGGCTACACCTTC. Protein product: CSVDGDGYTF.

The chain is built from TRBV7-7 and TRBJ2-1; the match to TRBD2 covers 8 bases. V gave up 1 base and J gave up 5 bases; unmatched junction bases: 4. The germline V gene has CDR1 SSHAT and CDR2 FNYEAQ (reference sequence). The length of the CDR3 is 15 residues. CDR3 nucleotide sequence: TGTGCCAGCAGCTTAGGAACTAGCGGAAACAATGAGCAGTTCTTC. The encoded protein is CASSLGTSGNNEQFF.

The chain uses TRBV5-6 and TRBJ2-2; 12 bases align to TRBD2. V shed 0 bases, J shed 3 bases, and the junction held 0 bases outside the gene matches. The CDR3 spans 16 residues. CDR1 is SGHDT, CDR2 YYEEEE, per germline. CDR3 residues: CASSLGLAGDTGELFF. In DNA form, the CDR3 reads TGTGCCAGCAGCTTGGGACTAGCGGGAGACACCGGGGAGCTGTTTTTT.

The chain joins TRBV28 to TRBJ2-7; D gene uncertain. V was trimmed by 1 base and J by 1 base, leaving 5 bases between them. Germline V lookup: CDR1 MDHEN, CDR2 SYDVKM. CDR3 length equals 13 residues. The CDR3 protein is CASSLSSSYEQYF. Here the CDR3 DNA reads TGTGCCAGCAGTTTATCCTCTTCCTACGAGCAGTACTTC.

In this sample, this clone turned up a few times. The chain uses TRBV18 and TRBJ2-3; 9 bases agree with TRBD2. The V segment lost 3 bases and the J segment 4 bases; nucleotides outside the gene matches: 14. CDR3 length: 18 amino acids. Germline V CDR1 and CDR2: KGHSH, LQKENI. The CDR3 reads CASSPAILGSGGSDTQYF. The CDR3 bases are TGTGCCAGCTCACCTGCAATCTTGGGTAGCGGGGGCTCAGATACGCAGTATTTT.

CDR3 residues: CASSQAAGQGYETQYF. CDR3 nucleotide sequence: TGCGCCAGCAGCCAAGCCGCGGGGCAGGGCTACGAGACCCAGTACTTC. V is TRBV4-3 and J is TRBJ2-5, with D perhaps TRBD2 (6 bases). The V gene lost 1 base and the J gene lost 5 bases, with 17 bases spanning the gap. Germline CDR1 is LGHNA and CDR2 is YSLEER. This CDR3 is 16 amino acids long.

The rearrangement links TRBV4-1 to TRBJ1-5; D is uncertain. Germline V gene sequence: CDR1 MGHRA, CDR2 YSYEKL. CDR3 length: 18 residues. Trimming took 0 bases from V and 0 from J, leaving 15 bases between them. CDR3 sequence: CASSQEVPVGSSNQPQHF. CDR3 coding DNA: TGCGCCAGCAGCCAAGAGGTGCCGGTCGGGAGTAGCAATCAGCCCCAGCATTTT.

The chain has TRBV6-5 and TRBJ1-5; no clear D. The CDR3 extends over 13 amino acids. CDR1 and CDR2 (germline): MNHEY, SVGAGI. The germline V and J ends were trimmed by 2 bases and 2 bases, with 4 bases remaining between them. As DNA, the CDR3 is TGTGCCAGCAGTTACACGGGCAATCAGCCCCAGCATTTT. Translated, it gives CASSYTGNQPQHF.